This T cell receptor beta chain came from a study of PD-L1 blockade in urothelial cancer (dated by TCRdb to 2017 to 2019). Background on the whole study: Every patient began therapy in the mid-2010s and was given atezolizumab 1,200 mg intravenously every 3 weeks. Pretreatment tumor samples, along with matched peripheral blood serially collected before and after atezolizumab treatment, were subjected to TCR sequencing. Blood samples gave median yields of around 140,000 T cells and tens of thousands of unique TCRs, along with a median clonality of about 0.084. An exploratory multi-omic analysis was conducted of the somatic, immune and clinical correlates of response to PD-L1 blockade with atezolizumab in urothelial cancer. About 85% of the roughly 29 patients were identified as males with urothelial cancer of bladder origin, and a prior smoking history was reported by 18 of 29 patients. Pretreatment blood TCR-seq was available for 27 to 30 patients, at least one posttreatment blood collection was obtained for 25 or so patients, and tumor TCR-seq was available for 25 or so patients. An ECOG performance status of 0 or 1 was recorded for the patients, and 0 to 3 prior chemotherapy regimens had been received by the patients. In the same patients, whole exome sequencing and RNA sequencing of pretreatment tumors were performed in addition to TCR sequencing. Nine patients achieved durable clinical benefit and approximately 20 did not. Blood samples were analyzed at 3 weeks after treatment start (second dose) and at 6 weeks after treatment start. Durable clinical benefit was defined as progression-free survival longer than 6 months, and TCR features were also tested against progression-free and overall survival.

Unmatched junction bases come to 3, with V trimmed by 4 bases and J by 1 base. There are 15 amino acids in the CDR3, from cysteine to phenylalanine inclusive. Of all the DNA, just the CDR3 is kept, 45 bases in frame from base 1. CDR1 SGHTA and CDR2 FQGNSA were looked up in the germline V gene. In regard to this clone: Which antigen it targets is not known. No much larger clone exists at a distance of one base, and base qualities are not known.

According to the study, the label for this sample's time point signals: peripheral blood 6 weeks after treatment start. A total of some 30 patients with locally advanced or metastatic urothelial carcinoma, treated at Memorial Sloan Kettering on a trial protocol, made up the cohort. Peripheral blood mononuclear cells were collected pretreatment and during treatment, with between 1 and 8 total time points obtained per patient. The Qiagen DNeasy Blood extraction kit was used to purify genomic DNA from total PBMCs and from tumor samples. Collected pretreatment and during treatment, PBMCs were isolated and stored as previously described. To estimate absolute template abundance from read counts, synthetic TCR analog templates were spiked into each PCR. The immunoSEQ assay was used to amplify TCRbeta CDR3 regions from genomic DNA with bias-controlled V and J gene primers. Sequencing of rearranged TCRbeta segments was performed at approximately 20X coverage. Regarding the original processing steps: Clustering was used to correct sequencing errors, and CDR3s were annotated against IMGT so that V, D and J genes could be assigned. Out-of-frame and stop-codon sequences were excluded, and only productive TCRbeta rearrangements were used in downstream analyses. Clonality was calculated as one minus the Shannon entropy normalized by the log of the number of unique productive sequences. Fisher's exact test with Benjamini-Hochberg correction, at a threshold of adjusted p below 0.01, was used to find clones that differed between time points or between blood and tumor. Drawn from immuneACCESS, this table holds only the in-frame rearrangements with V and J called that TCRdb kept. Clones are partly lost; checked studies trace under half to an unresolved V gene and leave the rest unexplained. D and trimming were read from the DNA, whereas the V and J calls and clone size are those reported in that table. In all, the sample holds roughly 100,000 clones, and 70% to 90% of those were seen once. The top ten clones comprise roughly 8% of the sample.

What the study reported, not specific to this receptor: Because the sample size was small (n of about 31) and many of the analyses were exploratory, the results are meant to be hypothesis-generating. A pretreatment peripheral blood TCR clonality below the median was linked to improved progression-free and overall survival. Patients with durable benefit showed greater expansion of tumor-associated TCR clones in peripheral blood 3 weeks after starting treatment (n of about 20, p = 0.022).

This receptor was taken from a man aged 70-80 years with urothelial cancer. The sequencing here drew on PBMCs, taken around atezolizumab (anti-PD-L1) treatment. This chain is built from TRBV7-2 and TRBJ2-2; 7 junctional bases match TRBD1. The DNA sequence is TGTGCCAGCAGCTACTACAGGGGGAACACCGGGGAGCTGTTTTTT. Translated, this is CASSYYRGNTGELFF.